A selection of T cell receptor beta chains follows, all from one sample in a study of cytomegalovirus exposure and HLA in healthy donors. Some clones are missing from TCRdb's copy, which holds only in-frame ones; the method was immunoSEQ multiplex PCR. The sample holds approximately 200,000 clones, 70% to 75% seen once. Sequences were obtained from PBMCs. The source of these receptors is a man aged 25 to 40 in good health and CMV-seropositive. Both conserved end residues are part of each CDR3. Each record gives: CDR3 length, clone size, D gene, V gene, J gene, CDR3 protein, CDR3 DNA. D genes are given only for firm matches. The size of a clone is reported for some rows only, either as once, few or many, or as a class for expanded clones.

>12|NA|TRBD1|TRBV9|TRBJ1-2
CASNLNRGGYTF
TGTGCCAGCAACCTAAACAGGGGTGGCTACACCTTC
>15|NA|NA|TRBV7-2|TRBJ2-7
CASSHRVGSTHEQYF
TGTGCCAGCAGCCACAGGGTCGGTAGCACGCACGAGCAGTACTTC
>15|NA|TRBD1|TRBV7-3|TRBJ2-5
CASSLTFGQGQAQYF
TGTGCCAGCAGCTTAACTTTCGGACAGGGACAGGCCCAGTACTTC
>13|NA|NA|TRBV7-9|TRBJ1-2
CASSLAAGGGYTF
TGTGCCAGCAGCTTAGCGGCAGGTGGTGGCTACACCTTC
>15|NA|TRBD2|TRBV4-2|TRBJ2-1
CASSQGESSGGEQFF
TGTGCCAGCAGCCAAGGCGAGTCTAGCGGGGGCGAGCAGTTCTTC
>14|few|NA|TRBV10-3|TRBJ1-1
CAISRGGTDTEAFF
TGTGCCATCAGCCGAGGAGGGACGGACACTGAAGCTTTCTTT
>14|NA|TRBD2|TRBV27|TRBJ2-3
CASSTGGLFHTQYF
TGTGCCAGCAGTACGGGGGGACTTTTTCATACGCAGTATTTT
>15|few|TRBD2|TRBV7-2|TRBJ2-7
CASSRAGTSAYEQYF
TGTGCCAGCAGCCGCGCCGGGACTAGCGCCTACGAGCAGTACTTC
>17|NA|TRBD1|TRBV30|TRBJ2-6
CAWSMTGGGSGANVLTF
TGTGCCTGGAGTATGACAGGGGGAGGCTCTGGGGCCAACGTCCTGACTTTC
>18|NA|TRBD1|TRBV9|TRBJ1-2
CASSGSRQGRAMGYGYTF
TGTGCCAGCAGCGGAAGCCGACAGGGCAGGGCGATGGGCTATGGCTACACCTTC
>14|few|NA|TRBV6-5|TRBJ2-7
CASSTVTGVYEQYF
TGTGCCAGCAGTACGGTAACGGGTGTATACGAGCAGTACTTC
>15|NA|NA|TRBV7-9|TRBJ2-2
CASSYQGGRTGELFF
TGTGCCAGCAGCTACCAGGGGGGCCGCACCGGGGAGCTGTTTTTT
>13|NA|NA|TRBV10-1|TRBJ1-2
CASRQGVRGGYTF
TGCGCCAGCAGACAGGGAGTCCGGGGAGGCTACACCTTC
>14|NA|NA|TRBV13|TRBJ2-1
CASSPRDSLLGQFF
TGTGCCAGCAGCCCGCGGGACTCTCTACTGGGGCAGTTCTTC
>13|NA|NA|TRBV11-1|TRBJ2-1
CASSLGGPNEQFF
TGTGCCAGCAGCTTAGGGGGCCCTAATGAGCAGTTCTTC
>14|NA|NA|TRBV25-1|TRBJ2-2
CASSESAVPGELFF
TGTGCCAGCAGTGAATCGGCGGTTCCCGGGGAGCTGTTTTTT
>15|NA|TRBD1|TRBV10-3|TRBJ1-1
CAISESYRGGTEAFF
TGTGCCATCAGTGAGTCGTACAGGGGGGGCACTGAAGCTTTCTTT
>15|NA|NA|TRBV11-1|TRBJ2-4
CASSSDSKAKNIQYF
TGTGCCAGCAGCTCTGACAGTAAAGCCAAAAACATTCAGTACTTC
>15|NA|TRBD1|TRBV28|TRBJ2-4
CASVTGGLAKNIQYF
TGTGCCAGTGTAACAGGGGGCCTAGCCAAAAACATTCAGTACTTC
>17|NA|TRBD1|TRBV27|TRBJ1-2
CASKPLGEQGARNGYTF
TGTGCCAGCAAACCCTTGGGGGAACAGGGGGCTCGGAATGGCTACACCTTC
>13|NA|NA|TRBV5-6|TRBJ2-5
CASSLRQGETQYF
TGTGCCAGCAGCTTGCGTCAGGGGGAGACCCAGTACTTC
>12|NA|TRBD2|TRBV11-3|TRBJ2-1
CASSFSGNEQFF
TGTGCCAGCAGCTTTAGCGGGAATGAGCAGTTCTTC
>14|NA|NA|TRBV30|TRBJ1-5
CAWSVGGDGQPQHF
TGTGCCTGGAGTGTGGGAGGGGATGGTCAGCCCCAGCATTTT
>14|NA|NA|TRBV7-8|TRBJ2-7
CASSRMFSGYEQYF
TGTGCCAGCAGCCGTATGTTTTCGGGATACGAGCAGTACTTC
>17|few|NA|TRBV9|TRBJ2-1
CASSVLSSLATYNEQFF
TGTGCCAGCAGCGTGTTATCTAGCCTCGCCACCTACAATGAGCAGTTCTTC
>14|NA|TRBD2|TRBV11-1|TRBJ2-1
CASSPGLAINEQFF
TGTGCCAGCAGCCCAGGACTAGCTATAAATGAGCAGTTCTTC
>16|NA|TRBD2|TRBV4-1|TRBJ2-3
CASSHDSGSGTDTQYF
TGCGCCAGCAGCCATGACAGCGGGAGTGGCACAGATACGCAGTATTTT
>13|NA|NA|TRBV7-6|TRBJ1-2
CASSLDVGRGYTF
TGTGCCAGCAGCTTAGATGTGGGGCGCGGCTACACCTTC
>13|few|NA|TRBV30|TRBJ1-5
CAWSVRSNQPQHF
TGTGCCTGGAGTGTCAGGAGCAATCAGCCCCAGCATTTT
>15|once|TRBD2|TRBV4-2|TRBJ2-7
CASSPRAGVFYEQYF
TGTGCCAGCAGCCCGAGGGCGGGGGTATTCTACGAGCAGTACTTC
>15|NA|TRBD2|TRBV7-3|TRBJ2-7
CASSLEGGGSYEQYF
TGTGCCAGCAGCTTAGAGGGCGGGGGGTCGTACGAGCAGTACTTC
>11|NA|NA|TRBV6-6|TRBJ2-7
CASTKGDEQYF
TGTGCCAGCACTAAGGGGGATGAGCAGTACTTC
>16|NA|TRBD1|TRBV5-6|TRBJ1-2
CASSKDRGIFGYGYTF
TGTGCCAGCAGCAAGGACAGGGGGATTTTCGGTTATGGCTACACCTTC
>13|NA|TRBD2|TRBV6-5|TRBJ2-5
CASSISGEGTQYF
TGTGCCAGCAGCATTAGCGGGGAGGGGACCCAGTACTTC
>14|NA|TRBD1|TRBV2|TRBJ1-6
CASSEGQGRSPLHF
TGTGCCAGCAGCGAGGGACAGGGTCGTTCACCCCTCCACTTT
>15|NA|TRBD1|TRBV4-1|TRBJ2-7
CASSKAGTGFGVQYF
TGCGCCAGCAGCAAGGCCGGGACAGGGTTTGGTGTGCAGTACTTC
>14|NA|TRBD2|TRBV6-1|TRBJ2-3
CASRGLGGTDTQYF
TGTGCCAGCAGAGGACTAGGGGGCACAGATACGCAGTATTTT
>14|NA|NA|TRBV21-1|TRBJ2-1
CASRGRGSYNEQFF
TGTGCCAGCAGAGGGAGGGGCTCCTACAATGAGCAGTTCTTC
>15|NA|TRBD2|TRBV9|TRBJ2-5
CASSATGLAEETQYF
TGTGCCAGCAGCGCTACGGGACTAGCGGAAGAGACCCAGTACTTC
>16|NA|TRBD1|TRBV9|TRBJ1-6
CASSGTQGARKSPLHF
TGTGCCAGCAGCGGAACACAGGGGGCGCGAAAGTCACCCCTCCACTTT
>15|NA|NA|TRBV19|TRBJ1-2
CASIPGRAANYGYTF
TGTGCCAGTATCCCCGGCAGGGCAGCTAACTATGGCTACACCTTC
>15|NA|NA|TRBV28|TRBJ1-2
CAIPRRGGDNYGYTF
TGTGCCATCCCCCGGAGGGGGGGGGACAACTATGGCTACACCTTC
>10|NA|NA|TRBV20-1|TRBJ2-5
CSAPSETQYF
TGCAGTGCTCCTTCCGAGACCCAGTACTTC
>13|once|TRBD1|TRBV27|TRBJ1-2
CASTDRAFRRYTF
TGTGCCAGCACAGACAGGGCCTTTAGACGCTACACCTTC
>13|NA|NA|TRBV7-9|TRBJ2-1
CASSLDGGNEQFF
TGTGCCAGCAGCTTAGACGGGGGCAATGAGCAGTTCTTC
>17|NA|NA|TRBV5-1|TRBJ1-6
CASSLGSPLLTGSPLHF
TGCGCCAGCAGCTTGGGTTCTCCACTTTTAACAGGTTCACCCCTCCACTTT
>15|NA|TRBD1|TRBV18|TRBJ2-2
CASSQLTGTTGELFF
TGTGCCAGCTCACAACTGACAGGGACCACCGGGGAGCTGTTTTTT
>16|once|TRBD1|TRBV4-1|TRBJ1-6
CASSGAGGARNSPLHF
TGCGCCAGCAGCGGGGCAGGGGGCGCGAGGAATTCACCCCTCCACTTT
>12|NA|TRBD1|TRBV11-3|TRBJ2-7
CASSSDRAEQYF
TGTGCCAGCAGCAGCGACAGGGCTGAGCAGTACTTC
>16|few|TRBD2|TRBV15|TRBJ2-1
CATSRKTSGPVNEQFF
TGTGCCACCAGCAGGAAAACTAGCGGGCCAGTCAATGAGCAGTTCTTC